Given below is one TCR beta chain in context. Its antigen is unknown. This specimen comes from a study of post-analysis software for immune sequencing data. Overall study context: As for disease course, relapsing-remitting, secondary progressive and progressive-relapsing multiple sclerosis were all included. Points from the study as a whole: When the samples were clustered directly with F measure, those that had been prepared in the same batch showed strong co-clustering. Comparison of patients with controls showed five or six TRBV segments more frequent in patients, TRBV5-6, TRBV5-1 and TRBV20-1 among them. Multiple sclerosis was associated with a significant reduction in normalized Chao1 diversity relative to controls.

Sequencing libraries made from TCR beta cDNA carried unique molecular identifiers. Yield was 450,000 to 650,000 cDNA molecules from around 1 to 9.1 million T cells. MiXCR, run by TCRdb on the PCR reads, gives a single entry per CDR3 protein. The data hold about 620,000 distinct CDR3 sequences, with 44% observed a single time. Trimming took 3 bases from V and 8 from J, leaving 8 bases between them. The CDR3 sequence is 13 residues long. Germline assignment: CDR1 MNHEY and CDR2 SVGAGI. The V gene is TRBV6-5, the J gene TRBJ1-6; D not certain. This receptor was taken from a girl aged 10 to 17 with multiple sclerosis. Material: blood. The CDR3 DNA follows: TGTGCCAGCAGTTATCTAGGAGATTCACCCCTCCACTTT. This sequence encodes CASSYLGDSPLHF.